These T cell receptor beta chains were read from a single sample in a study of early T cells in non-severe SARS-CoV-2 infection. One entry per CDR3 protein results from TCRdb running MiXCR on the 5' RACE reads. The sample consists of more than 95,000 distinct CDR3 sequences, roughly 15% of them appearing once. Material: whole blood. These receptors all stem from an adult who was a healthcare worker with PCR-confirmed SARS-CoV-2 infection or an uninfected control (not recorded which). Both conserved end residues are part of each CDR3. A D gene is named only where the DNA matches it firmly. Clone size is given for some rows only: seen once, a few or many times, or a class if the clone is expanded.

CDR3: CASRVRLADAPHEQFF; DNA: TGTGCAAGTCGCGTCCGGCTAGCAGATGCCCCGCATGAGCAGTTCTTC; size: NA; D: NA; J: TRBJ2-1; V: TRBV12-2
CDR3: CASSREVDLYEQYF; DNA: TGCGCCAGCAGCAGAGAAGTCGACCTCTACGAGCAGTACTTC; size: few; D: NA; J: TRBJ2-7; V: TRBV5-1
CDR3: CASSLGGPTTFYEQYF; DNA: TGTGCCAGCAGTTTAGGGGGCCCAACTACGTTCTACGAGCAGTACTTC; size: few; D: NA; J: TRBJ2-7; V: TRBV12-3/TRBV12-4
CDR3: CASSTNNQPQHF; DNA: TGTGCCAGCAGCACAAACAATCAGCCCCAGCATTTT; size: NA; D: NA; J: TRBJ1-5; V: TRBV7-9
CDR3: CASSLILDEQFF; DNA: TGCGCCAGCAGCTTGATCTTAGATGAGCAGTTCTTC; size: NA; D: NA; J: TRBJ2-1; V: TRBV5-1
CDR3: CAWETGRMNTEAFF; DNA: TGTGCCTGGGAAACAGGGCGGATGAACACTGAAGCTTTCTTT; size: few; D: NA; J: TRBJ1-1; V: TRBV30
CDR3: CATSGTAYTGELFF; DNA: TGTGCCACCAGTGGCACAGCCTACACCGGGGAGCTGTTTTTT; size: NA; D: NA; J: TRBJ2-2; V: TRBV24-1
CDR3: CASSSRTGLGTEAFF; DNA: TGTGCCAGCAGTTCCAGGACCGGGTTGGGCACTGAAGCTTTCTTT; size: many; D: NA; J: TRBJ1-1; V: TRBV27
CDR3: CSARAPSTSGRVADTQYF; DNA: TGCAGTGCTAGAGCCCCCAGTACTAGCGGGAGGGTGGCAGATACGCAGTATTTT; size: NA; D: TRBD2; J: TRBJ2-3; V: TRBV20-1
CDR3: CASSQDWNRRADTQYF; DNA: TGTGCCAGCAGCCAAGATTGGAATAGGAGGGCAGATACGCAGTATTTT; size: NA; D: NA; J: TRBJ2-3; V: TRBV4-2
CDR3: CASSLRGQGAHEQYF; DNA: TGTGCCAGCAGCTTAAGGGGACAGGGGGCACACGAGCAGTACTTC; size: NA; D: TRBD1; J: TRBJ2-7; V: TRBV7-9
CDR3: CSADRGGAGELFF; DNA: TGCAGCGCAGACAGGGGTGGGGCCGGGGAGCTGTTTTTT; size: many; D: TRBD1; J: TRBJ2-2; V: TRBV29-1
CDR3: CASSSRETVTSTDTQYF; DNA: TGTGCCAGCAGCTCGAGGGAGACAGTAACTAGCACAGATACGCAGTATTTT; size: many; D: NA; J: TRBJ2-3; V: TRBV5-6
CDR3: CASSYRDSDEQYF; DNA: TGTGCCAGCAGTTATAGGGACAGCGACGAGCAGTACTTC; size: NA; D: TRBD1; J: TRBJ2-7; V: TRBV28
CDR3: CASSIMEGSSYEQYF; DNA: TGTGCCAGTAGTATAATGGAAGGGAGCTCCTACGAGCAGTACTTC; size: NA; D: NA; J: TRBJ2-7; V: TRBV19
CDR3: CASSLRGQGAKNLHF; DNA: TGTGCCAGCAGTTTAAGGGGACAGGGGGCGAAGAACCTCCACTTT; size: NA; D: TRBD1; J: TRBJ1-6; V: TRBV27
CDR3: CASSPTGSSYEQYF; DNA: TGCGCCAGCAGCCCTACAGGGAGCTCCTACGAGCAGTACTTC; size: few; D: NA; J: TRBJ2-7; V: TRBV5-1
CDR3: CASSLGGSGRNEQFF; DNA: TGTGCCAGCAGCTTAGGGGGTAGCGGGAGGAATGAGCAGTTCTTC; size: few; D: TRBD2; J: TRBJ2-1; V: TRBV11-3
CDR3: CASSRQGAETGELFF; DNA: TGTGCCAGCAGTCGACAGGGGGCAGAAACCGGGGAGCTGTTTTTT; size: NA; D: TRBD1; J: TRBJ2-2; V: TRBV6-2/TRBV6-3
CDR3: CASRINGKLFF; DNA: TGTGCCAGCCGGATCAACGGAAAACTGTTTTTT; size: NA; D: NA; J: TRBJ1-4; V: TRBV28
CDR3: CASSFTGGLLGNQPQHF; DNA: TGTGCCAGCAGTTTCACGGGCGGGCTGCTGGGCAATCAGCCCCAGCATTTT; size: NA; D: NA; J: TRBJ1-5; V: TRBV12-3/TRBV12-4
CDR3: CASSLASSGEGYNEQFF; DNA: TGTGCCAGCAGCTTAGCCAGTTCGGGAGAGGGGTACAATGAGCAGTTCTTC; size: NA; D: NA; J: TRBJ2-1; V: TRBV7-9
CDR3: CASSQDGRVGETQYF; DNA: TGCGCCAGCAGCCAAGATGGGAGAGTGGGGGAGACCCAGTACTTC; size: few; D: NA; J: TRBJ2-5; V: TRBV4-1
CDR3: CASSRSGVVHEQFF; DNA: TGTGCCAGCAGTCGCTCAGGGGTGGTGCATGAGCAGTTCTTC; size: few; D: NA; J: TRBJ2-1; V: TRBV6-5
CDR3: CASSPWGPTEAFF; DNA: TGTGCCAGCAGCCCCTGGGGACCGACTGAAGCTTTCTTT; size: few; D: NA; J: TRBJ1-1; V: TRBV11-2